The 32 T cell receptor beta chains in this list originate from one sample, sequenced in a study of blood T cell repertoires in COVID-19. Sequenced by immunoSEQ multiplex PCR; TCRdb stores in-frame clones only, minus some. The repertoire holds about 240,000 clones, with around 88% as singletons. The specimen was PBMCs or T cells enriched from blood (not recorded which). The receptor set was obtained from a woman under 40 who had recovered from COVID-19.

This clone showed up just once. The chain carries TRBV28 and TRBJ2-5; a possible D gene is TRBD2 (5 bases). V was trimmed by 8 bases and J by 4 bases, leaving 14 bases between them. This CDR3 comprises 13 residues. Germline-derived CDR1 and CDR2 are MDHEN and SYDVKM. This CDR3 is CASLTTGRETQYF. In DNA form, the CDR3 reads TGTGCCAGCCTGACCACTGGGAGAGAGACCCAGTACTTC.

The chain links TRBV11-2 to TRBJ2-1, with 12 bases matching TRBD2. Germline values: CDR1 SGHAT, CDR2 FQNNGV. The CDR3 has 17 amino acids. The junction had 6 bases not matched to a gene; V was cut back by 4 bases and J by 2 bases. Here the CDR3 DNA reads TGTGCCAGCAGCTCCTCGACTAGCGGGAGACCCTACAATGAGCAGTTCTTC. Residues: CASSSSTSGRPYNEQFF.

Only one count was recorded for this clone. V gene TRBV28 combines with J gene TRBJ1-1; 7 nucleotides match TRBD1. V trimming: 7 bases; J trimming: 1 base; junction bases outside the gene matches: 9. The CDR3 spans 15 residues. Germline V gene data show CDR1 as MDHEN and CDR2 as SYDVKM. The CDR3 sequence: CASNYQGTANTEAFF. In DNA form, the CDR3 reads TGTGCCAGCAACTACCAGGGGACAGCGAACACTGAAGCTTTCTTT.

This rearrangement joins TRBV7-2 to TRBJ1-6; D perhaps matches TRBD1 (5 bases). Germline V gives CDR1 SGHTA, CDR2 FQGNSA. The CDR3 has 16 residues. V gave up 5 bases and J gave up 10 bases, with 21 bases separating them. In DNA, the CDR3 is TGTGCCAGCAGCCCCCACACAGGCCCCGCCGTATCACCCCTCCACTTT. It codes for CASSPHTGPAVSPLHF.

The V and J genes are TRBV30 and TRBJ1-1, with D unclear. The CDR3 sequence is 11 residues long. CDR1 and CDR2 from the germline V gene are GTSNPN and SVGIG (reference sequence). Trimming removed 7 bases at V and 1 base at J, with 7 bases between. CDR3 sequence reads: CASIANTEAFF. CDR3 sequence (DNA): TGTGCCTCGATAGCGAACACTGAAGCTTTCTTT.

This clone has just one count. This rearrangement joins TRBV27 to TRBJ1-1; D is perhaps TRBD1 (6 bases). The CDR3 extends over 15 amino acids. Per germline, CDR1 MNHEY and CDR2 SMNVEV (reference sequence). V lost 0 bases, J lost 6 bases, and 14 bases lay in between. In nucleotides, the CDR3 is TGTGCCAGCAGTTTATCATGGACAGTCTCCTCTGAAGCTTTCTTT. Translating it yields CASSLSWTVSSEAFF.

This clone was seen just once. The chain combines TRBV24-1 with TRBJ1-5; D is undetermined. The CDR3 runs 14 residues. The germline V gene has CDR1 KGHDR and CDR2 SFDVKD. The ends were cut back, 5 bases at V and 6 bases at J, with 13 bases in the middle. Here the CDR3 reads CATSAGQVGQPQHF. The CDR3 nucleotides are TGTGCCACCAGTGCAGGCCAGGTTGGTCAGCCCCAGCATTTT.

The chain has TRBV19 and TRBJ1-1, with D maybe TRBD1 (5 bases). V lost 6 bases and J lost 1, with 15 bases in between. The CDR3 loop spans 15 amino acids. In germline, CDR1 is LNHDA, CDR2 SQIVND (reference sequence). The CDR3 is CASSILGHQNTEAFF. The CDR3 DNA follows: TGTGCCAGTAGCATCCTCGGACATCAGAACACTGAAGCTTTCTTT.

The chain carries TRBV10-3 and TRBJ1-1, with 7 bases matching TRBD1. Trimming cost V 6 bases and J 2 bases; bases outside gene matches: 6. The CDR3 totals 14 residues. CDR1 and CDR2 (germline): ENHRY, SYGVKD. CDR3 coding DNA: TGTGCCATCAGACAGACAGGGATAAACACTGAAGCTTTCTTT. Encoded protein: CAIRQTGINTEAFF.

The chain employs TRBV3-1 (or the pseudogene TRBV3-2) and TRBJ1-6, with TRBD1 as a possible D gene (6 bases). Germline CDR1 and CDR2: LGHDT and YNNKEL (reference sequence). V lost 5 bases, J lost 10 bases, and 21 bases lay in between. The CDR3 spans 16 residues. The CDR3 sequence is CASSDPFGQSVSPLHF. The CDR3 DNA sequence: TGTGCCAGCAGCGACCCCTTCGGACAGTCCGTATCACCCCTCCACTTT.

The V call is TRBV20-1, the J call TRBJ2-7, with unresolved D. Trimming left V 3 bases short and J 0 bases short, with 12 bases between. Germline assignment: CDR1 DFQATT and CDR2 SNEGSKA (reference sequence). This CDR3 is 14 amino acids long. CDR3 DNA sequence: TGCAGTGCTAGTAACCAGGCACCCTCCTACGAGCAGTACTTC. This gives the protein CSASNQAPSYEQYF.

CDR3 amino acids: CASSSIRGSYEQYF. CDR3 nucleotides: TGTGCCAGCAGCTCCATTAGGGGCTCCTACGAGCAGTACTTC. This chain links TRBV11-1 with TRBJ2-7, with D possibly matching TRBD1 (5 bases). V lost 4 bases and J lost 0, with 10 bases in between. Looked up from germline, CDR1 is SGHAT and CDR2 is FQDESV (reference sequence). The CDR3 has 14 residues.

CDR3 loop: CASSDKFRQNTEAFF. In DNA form, the CDR3 reads TGTGCCAGTAGTGACAAATTCAGACAAAACACTGAAGCTTTCTTT. The V gene is TRBV19, the J gene TRBJ1-1, with D hard to call. V was trimmed by 5 bases and J by 2 bases, leaving 15 bases between them. Germline CDR1 reads LNHDA; CDR2 reads SQIVND (reference sequence). The CDR3 extends over 15 amino acids.

The V gene is TRBV28, the J gene TRBJ2-4; tentatively, D is TRBD1 (5 bases). The CDR3 loop spans 12 amino acids. Germline CDR1 is MDHEN and CDR2 is SYDVKM. Deletions cut 10 bases from V and 8 bases from J, with 15 bases between. The CDR3 is CATLGVGDIQYF. The CDR3 coding sequence is TGTGCCACCCTAGGGGTTGGGGACATTCAGTACTTC.

The chain joins TRBV7-8 to TRBJ2-1, with 8 nucleotides matching TRBD2. This CDR3 spans 18 amino acids. Germline assignment: CDR1 SGHVS and CDR2 FQNEAQ. The V and J ends lost 1 base and 0 bases, in that order; junction bases with no gene match: 8. The CDR3 region has the DNA TGTGCCAGCAGCTTAGGGGGTACCGCGGGAGGCTCCTACAATGAGCAGTTCTTC. It encodes CASSLGGTAGGSYNEQFF.

The V call is TRBV7-9, the J call TRBJ2-1, with a tentative D call TRBD1 (5 bases). V dropped 10 bases and J dropped 3 bases, with 19 bases sitting between them. The V gene's germline CDR1 is SEHNR and CDR2 FQNEAQ (reference sequence). This CDR3 comprises 15 residues. The CDR3 DNA is TGTGCCATAGCCGGCAGCTCAGGGAACTACAATGAGCAGTTCTTC. Translation gives CAIAGSSGNYNEQFF.

This chain uses TRBV4-1 with TRBJ2-5; 8 bases align to TRBD1. Germline trimming cut 4 bases from V and 4 bases from J; bases unmatched to any gene: 11. The CDR3 spans 16 residues. Germline CDR1 reads MGHRA; CDR2 reads YSYEKL. CDR3 in DNA: TGCGCCAGCAGCCGAATAGGTCAGGGGGCAAGAGAGACCCAGTACTTC. Its translation is CASSRIGQGARETQYF.

CDR3 DNA: TGTGCCAGCTCACCTTTCTCGACAGGAACTAATGAAAAACTGTTTTTT. It yields the protein CASSPFSTGTNEKLFF. The V and J genes are TRBV18 and TRBJ1-4; the D gene is possibly TRBD1 (6 bases). This CDR3 region has 16 residues. Germline lookup yields CDR1 KGHSH and CDR2 LQKENI. V was clipped by 3 bases and J by 1 base, with 12 bases between them.

This sequence joins TRBV28 and TRBJ2-7, with D uncertain. The length of the CDR3 is 13 residues. CDR1 is MDHEN, CDR2 SYDVKM, per germline. Deletions cut 5 bases from V and 0 bases from J, with 8 bases between. The CDR3 bases are TGTGCCAGCAGTCACAGTAGCTCCTACGAGCAGTACTTC. This translates into CASSHSSSYEQYF.

This clone was counted once. The chain links TRBV15 to TRBJ1-2; 7 nucleotides agree with TRBD1. The V gene end was trimmed by 0 bases and the J gene end by 4 bases; junction bases not matched to a gene: 5. The germline gives CDR1 LNHNV, CDR2 YYDKDF (reference sequence). The CDR3 covers 15 residues. This CDR3 reads CATSRDLRQGYGYTF. The CDR3 region has the DNA TGTGCCACCAGCAGAGATCTCAGACAGGGCTATGGCTACACCTTC.

The J gene is TRBJ2-2, the V gene TRBV2, with 10 bases matching TRBD1. CDR1 SNHLY and CDR2 FYNNEI come from the germline V gene. CDR3 length: 14 residues. V shed 10 bases and J 4 bases; nucleotides not matched to a gene: 6. The CDR3 DNA reads as TGTGCCAACCGGGACAGGGGAAGCACCGGGGAGCTGTTTTTT. Amino acid sequence: CANRDRGSTGELFF.

V and J are TRBV7-9 and TRBJ1-1; TRBD1 might be the D (5 bases). Germline V gene sequence: CDR1 SEHNR, CDR2 FQNEAQ (reference sequence). V was trimmed by 6 bases and J by 11 bases, leaving 16 bases between them. CDR3 length: 12 residues. CDR3 loop: CASSLTGGTAFF. CDR3 coding DNA: TGTGCCAGCAGTTTAACGGGGGGAACGGCTTTCTTT.

The rearrangement uses TRBV10-3 and TRBJ2-7; TRBD1 aligns across 8 bases. The germline V gene has CDR1 ENHRY and CDR2 SYGVKD. The length of the CDR3 is 12 residues. The trim removed 8 bases at V and 0 bases at J, leaving 0 bases unmatched. This chain's CDR3 is CAIGTGSYEQYF. In DNA, the CDR3 is TGTGCCATCGGGACAGGCTCCTACGAGCAGTACTTC.

This sequence joins TRBV4-2 and TRBJ1-5; D is uncertain. Germline lookup yields CDR1 LGHNA and CDR2 YNFKEQ. V gave up 5 bases and J gave up 6 bases, with 14 bases separating them. There are 14 residues in the CDR3. DNA for the CDR3: TGTGCCAGCAGCACCTCCCTCGGGATTCAGCCCCAGCATTTT. Its translation is CASSTSLGIQPQHF.

This clone was seen only once. The CDR3 reads CASLGWPGANVLTF. As DNA, the CDR3 is TGTGCCTCCCTAGGTTGGCCTGGGGCCAACGTCCTGACTTTC. The rearrangement uses TRBV7-9 and TRBJ2-6, with D unclear. The CDR3 has 14 residues. V was cut by 11 bases and J by 2 bases, with 13 bases left in between. The germline V gene has CDR1 SEHNR and CDR2 FQNEAQ (reference sequence).

The chain employs TRBV6-6 and TRBJ2-7; TRBD2 matches at 12 bases. The ends lost 4 bases at V and 0 bases at J; junction bases unmatched: 1. Germline CDR1 MNHNY, CDR2 SVGAGI (reference sequence). This CDR3 is built from 15 residues. CDR3 nucleotides: TGTGCCAGCAGTTCGACTAGCGGGAGCTCCTACGAGCAGTACTTC. Translated: CASSSTSGSSYEQYF.

The chain employs TRBV5-4 and TRBJ2-7; tentatively, D is TRBD1 (6 bases). The CDR3 is made up of 15 amino acids. V gave up 3 bases and J gave up 3 bases, with 16 bases separating them. Germline V gives CDR1 SGHNT, CDR2 YYREEE (reference sequence). This CDR3 is CASSSQAGAYYEQYF. The DNA of the CDR3 is TGTGCCAGCAGCTCTCAGGCAGGGGCATACTACGAGCAGTACTTC.

This clone has only one observation. The chain couples TRBV6-5 to TRBJ1-6; 9 positions match TRBD1. The V gene end was trimmed by 11 bases and the J gene end by 4 bases; junction bases not matched to a gene: 9. Germline V gene sequence: CDR1 MNHEY, CDR2 SVGAGI. The CDR3 covers 15 residues. CDR3 residues: CASNRDRAYNSPLHF. The DNA of the CDR3 is TGTGCCTCTAACCGGGACAGGGCTTATAATTCACCCCTCCACTTT.

A single count supports this clone. V usage is TRBV19 and J usage is TRBJ2-3; no firm D call. V was cut by 3 bases and J by 2 bases, with 9 bases left in between. The CDR3 spans 14 residues. Germline V gene sequence: CDR1 LNHDA, CDR2 SQIVND (reference sequence). The CDR3 DNA is TGTGCCAGTAGTATTGCCAGGAACACAGATACGCAGTATTTT. It translates to CASSIARNTDTQYF.

The chain uses TRBV4-1 and TRBJ1-2; D may be TRBD1 (5 bases). Germline CDR1 MGHRA, CDR2 YSYEKL. The CDR3 totals 14 residues. Trimming stripped 4 bases from V and 4 bases from J, with 13 bases between. The CDR3 DNA reads TGCGCCAGCAGCCGCGAAGGGGCCTCCTATGGCTACACCTTC. It codes for CASSREGASYGYTF.

The chain is built from TRBV19 and TRBJ1-5, with a tentative D call TRBD1 (5 bases). The germline V gene has CDR1 LNHDA and CDR2 SQIVND (reference sequence). The CDR3 is 19 amino acids. V lost 3 bases and J lost 2, with 23 bases in between. CDR3: CASSIPWGRDPGGNQPQHF. The CDR3 DNA reads as TGTGCCAGTAGTATTCCCTGGGGGAGGGACCCTGGGGGCAATCAGCCCCAGCATTTT.

The rearrangement links TRBV4-3 to TRBJ1-4; D uncertain. There are 16 residues in the CDR3. V dropped 4 bases and J dropped 7 bases, with 19 bases sitting between them. Germline assignment: CDR1 LGHNA and CDR2 YSLEER. The CDR3 nucleotides are TGCGCCAGCAGCCCCACGAGGAGCGGAGGACGTGAAAAACTGTTTTTT. Its protein is CASSPTRSGGREKLFF.